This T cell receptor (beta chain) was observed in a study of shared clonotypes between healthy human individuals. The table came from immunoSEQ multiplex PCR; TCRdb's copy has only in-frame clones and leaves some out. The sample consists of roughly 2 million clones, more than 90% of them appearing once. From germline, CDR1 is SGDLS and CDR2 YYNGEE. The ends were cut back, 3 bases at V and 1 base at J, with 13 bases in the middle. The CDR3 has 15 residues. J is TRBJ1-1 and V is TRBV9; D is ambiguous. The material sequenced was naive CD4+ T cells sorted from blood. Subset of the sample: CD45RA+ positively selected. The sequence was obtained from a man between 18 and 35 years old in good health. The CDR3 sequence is CASSAPGGRNTEAFF. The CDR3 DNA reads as TGTGCCAGCAGCGCTCCGGGCGGCAGGAACACTGAAGCTTTCTTT.